This T cell receptor (beta chain) derives from a study of vaccination and CD4 T cells after COVID-19. The J segment lost 6 bases and the V segment lost 1 base, leaving 6 bases of the junction unmatched. This CDR3 spans 15 amino acids. Germline V gene data show CDR1 as DFQATT and CDR2 as SNEGSKA (reference sequence). Sequencing of cultured CD4+ T cell DNA used the Oncomine TCR Beta short-read assay. TCRdb used MiXCR to reprocess the PCR reads, holding one entry per CDR3 protein. The data contain about 25,000 distinct CDR3 sequences, 43% of them singletons. This clonotype is medium-sized by share. What it binds is not known. Sample treatment: roughly 11-day PBMC culture with coronavirus spike peptide pools or control peptides (ViraFEST assay).

This receptor was identified in a human donor who had recovered from COVID-19. The V gene is TRBV20-1, the J gene TRBJ1-5; 10 bases fit TRBD1. Sequencing used CD4+ T cells from blood, cultured in vitro. Here the CDR3 DNA reads TGCAGTGCTAGAGTGGCGACAGGGGGCGGTCAGCCCCAGCATTTT. Protein sequence: CSARVATGGGQPQHF.